The 19 T cell receptor beta chains in this list originate from one sample, sequenced in a study of cytomegalovirus exposure and HLA in healthy donors. The study ran its PCR with 60 Vbeta and 13 Jbeta primers. Only in-frame clones appear in the TCRdb table, and some are missing; sequencing was by immunoSEQ multiplex PCR. The sample lists over 150,000 clones, 75% seen once, with under 3% in the top ten. Sequencing input: PBMCs. The receptors here all came from a woman aged 45-60 years in good health and CMV-seropositive.

This chain joins TRBV10-2 and TRBJ2-7, with TRBD1 matching 9 bases. V lost 5 bases and J lost 3; bases outside the gene matches: 2. CDR1 is WSHSY, CDR2 SAAADI, per germline. The CDR3 covers 13 residues. This chain's CDR3 is CASSRTGDYEQYF. Here the CDR3 DNA reads TGCGCCAGCAGTAGGACAGGGGACTACGAGCAGTACTTC.

The CDR3 reads CASSPSGGTYEQYF. The CDR3 coding sequence is TGTGCCAGCTCACCCTCGGGGGGCACTTACGAGCAGTACTTC. The rearrangement links TRBV18 to TRBJ2-7; a possible D gene is TRBD2 (7 bases). Germline V gene lookup returns CDR1 KGHSH and CDR2 LQKENI. With 3 bases removed from V and 4 bases from J, the gap between germline ends came to 13 bases. The CDR3 has 14 residues.

A remark on this clone: A junction end diverges from the germline sequence, so it may reflect a read error. The chain combines TRBV7-9 with TRBJ2-7; 8 nucleotides line up with TRBD2. The CDR3 consists of 17 residues. Germline-derived CDR1 and CDR2 are SEHNR and FQNEAQ (reference sequence). The CDR3 region has the DNA TGTTCCAGCAGCCCAGGTGTGGTCGGGGGGGTCATCGACGAGCAGTACTTC. Protein: CSSSPGVVGGVIDEQYF. Filled out from reference TRBV7-9 and TRBJ2-7, the complete variable domain reads DTGVSQNPRHKITKRGQNVTFRCDPISEHNRLYWYRQTLGQGPEFLTYFQNEAQLEKSRLLSDRFSAERPKGSFSTLEIQRTEQGDSAMYLCSSSPGVVGGVIDEQYFGPGTRLTVT.

The rearrangement uses TRBV19 and TRBJ2-7, with 7 positions matching TRBD1. The CDR3 sequence is 13 residues long. V dropped 5 bases and J dropped 1; count of bases not matched to a gene: 2. Germline V CDR1 and CDR2: LNHDA, SQIVND (reference sequence). The CDR3 loop is CASSVGQSYEQYF. The CDR3 nucleotides read TGTGCCAGTAGTGTGGGACAGTCCTACGAGCAGTACTTC.

The J gene is TRBJ2-2, the V gene TRBV30, with a possible D match to TRBD2 (6 bases). Germline V gene data show CDR1 as GTSNPN and CDR2 as SVGIG (reference sequence). The CDR3 length is 13 residues. The germline V and J ends were trimmed by 3 bases and 5 bases, with 10 bases remaining between them. CDR3 nucleotides: TGTGCCTGGAGCGTCGGGGGAACCGGGGAGCTGTTTTTT. Protein: CAWSVGGTGELFF.

This clone qualifies as large (0.1 to 1%). The chain carries TRBV7-9 and TRBJ2-5, with D perhaps TRBD1 (6 bases). The V gene's germline CDR1 is SEHNR and CDR2 FQNEAQ (reference sequence). With 2 bases removed from V and 4 bases from J, the gap between germline ends came to 14 bases. The CDR3 has 15 amino acids. The CDR3 DNA reads as TGTGCCAGCAGCTTAACAGGGCTGGGGGCAGAGACCCAGTACTTC. Protein product: CASSLTGLGAETQYF.

The chain couples TRBV29-1 to TRBJ1-2; D is unclear. V lost 7 bases to trimming and J lost 2 bases, with 14 bases between them. The CDR3 runs 13 residues. Germline values: CDR1 SQVTM, CDR2 ANQGSEA. The CDR3 protein is CSGGPERNYGYTF. DNA for the CDR3: TGCAGCGGTGGGCCAGAAAGAAACTATGGCTACACCTTC.

This rearrangement joins TRBV6-5 to TRBJ1-2; TRBD1 aligns across 8 bases. The germline V gene has CDR1 MNHEY and CDR2 SVGAGI. This CDR3 has 15 amino acids. V trimming: 7 bases; J trimming: 4 bases; junction bases outside the gene matches: 11. CDR3 sequence reads: CASTAATGTGYGYTF. Written as DNA, the CDR3 is TGTGCCAGCACCGCGGCAACCGGGACAGGCTATGGCTACACCTTC.

The chain couples TRBV9 to TRBJ1-2; possible D gene TRBD1, 6 bases. Per the germline V gene, CDR1 is SGDLS and CDR2 is YYNGEE. Deletions cut 0 bases from V and 7 bases from J, with 10 bases between. The CDR3 runs to 13 residues. The CDR3 nucleotides are TGTGCCAGCAGCGTAGAACAGGGCAGTGGCTACACCTTC. Amino acid sequence: CASSVEQGSGYTF.

V is TRBV11-1 and J is TRBJ2-6; D is perhaps TRBD2 (6 bases). V lost 5 bases and J 0 bases, leaving 11 bases between the germline ends. This CDR3 has 16 amino acids. The germline CDR1 and CDR2 sequences are SGHAT and FQDESV (reference sequence). CDR3 DNA sequence: TGTGCCAGCAGCCCGGGACTGAACTCTGGGGCCAACGTCCTGACTTTC. This sequence encodes CASSPGLNSGANVLTF. The full variable domain, with the rest looked up from reference TRBV11-1 and TRBJ2-6, is EAEVAQSPRYKITEKSQAVAFWCDPISGHATLYWYRQILGQGPELLVQFQDESVVDDSQLPKDRFSAERLKGVDSTLKIQPAELGDSAMYLCASSPGLNSGANVLTFGAGSRLTVL.

J is TRBJ2-1 and V is TRBV6-1; no clear D. Deletions cut 11 bases from V and 9 bases from J, with 20 bases between. This CDR3 spans 13 amino acids. Germline V gene lookup returns CDR1 MNHNS and CDR2 SASEGT. CDR3 in DNA: TGTGCCGAATCGATCGGTGTAAGTGGTGAGCAGTTCTTC. Residues: CAESIGVSGEQFF.

This chain connects TRBV11-3 to TRBJ2-3, with 7 bases matching TRBD2. CDR1 SGHNT and CDR2 YENEEA come from the germline V gene. The CDR3 consists of 15 residues. The V gene end was trimmed by 4 bases and the J gene end by 1 base; junction bases not matched to a gene: 5. This chain's CDR3 is CASSSGGMGTDTQYF. CDR3 in DNA: TGTGCCAGCAGCTCCGGGGGGATGGGCACAGATACGCAGTATTTT.

CDR3 nucleotide sequence: TGTGCCAGCAGCGTCGGGGGGGCTATCGGGGAGCTGTTTTTT. Its protein product is CASSVGGAIGELFF. This sequence joins TRBV9 and TRBJ2-2; 8 bases match TRBD2. With V trimmed by 2 bases and J by 7 bases, 4 bases remained unmatched. The germline gives CDR1 SGDLS, CDR2 YYNGEE. The CDR3 covers 14 residues.

The V gene is TRBV2, the J gene TRBJ2-7, with a tentative D call TRBD1 (5 bases). The length of the CDR3 is 15 residues. V gave up 8 bases and J gave up 3 bases, with 20 bases separating them. Germline V gene lookup returns CDR1 SNHLY and CDR2 FYNNEI. Here the CDR3 DNA reads TGTGCCAGCCAGTTAGCTTGGGGCGCCGGCTACGAGCAGTACTTC. This translates into CASQLAWGAGYEQYF.

In this sample, this clone turned up once. V usage is TRBV5-6 and J usage is TRBJ2-5; TRBD1 might be the D (6 bases). The J call may be incorrect, as the DNA end agrees better with TRBJ2-7. The germline V gene encodes CDR1 SGHDT and CDR2 YYEEEE. The CDR3 loop spans 15 amino acids. DNA for the CDR3: TGTGCCAGCAGCTTTACGACAGGCGGCTCCTACGAGCAGTACTTC. This encodes CASSFTTGGSYEQYF.

This chain connects TRBV6-5 to TRBJ1-2, with D possibly matching TRBD1 (5 bases). The length of the CDR3 is 14 residues. V shed 7 bases and J shed 4 bases, with 16 bases lying between them. CDR1 MNHEY and CDR2 SVGAGI come from the germline V gene. In DNA form, the CDR3 reads TGTGCCAGCACCGCATTAGGAGGGACCTATGGCTACACCTTC. It is translated as CASTALGGTYGYTF.

The chain joins TRBV15 to TRBJ1-1; D remains ambiguous. CDR3 size: 16 residues. The germline CDR1 and CDR2 sequences are LNHNV and YYDKDF (reference sequence). V was shortened by 5 bases and J by 1 base, with 17 bases between the two germline ends. CDR3 in amino acids: CATSGPHPEGNTEAFF. CDR3 sequence (DNA): TGTGCCACCAGCGGCCCGCACCCAGAGGGGAACACTGAAGCTTTCTTT.

The rearrangement uses TRBV30 and TRBJ1-3; maybe TRBD1 (6 bases). The CDR3 loop spans 11 amino acids. The V end was cut by 6 bases, the J end by 15 bases, with 18 bases between. Germline values: CDR1 GTSNPN, CDR2 SVGIG (reference sequence). The CDR3 here is CACQTGNVRYF. CDR3 DNA sequence: TGTGCCTGTCAAACAGGGAACGTTAGATATTTT.

This sequence joins TRBV5-1 and TRBJ2-7; 7 nucleotides align to TRBD1. V gave up 0 bases and J gave up 2 bases; unmatched junction bases: 2. Germline lookup yields CDR1 SGHRS and CDR2 YFSETQ. This CDR3 spans 14 amino acids. CDR3 amino acids: CASSLVQGAYEQYF. The CDR3 DNA is TGCGCCAGCAGCTTGGTTCAGGGGGCCTACGAGCAGTACTTC.